Below, 28 T cell receptor beta chains from the same sample are listed, as sequenced in a study of early stage breast cancer tumors. Method: immunoSEQ multiplex PCR; TCRdb's copy keeps in-frame clones and lacks some. The sample contains about 51,000 clones, about 77% of which appear only once. Specimen: blood. The receptors come from a person aged 35 to 50 with breast cancer.

This clone was counted once. This chain links TRBV7-6 with TRBJ2-2, with D possibly TRBD2 on 6 matching bases. There are 14 residues in the CDR3. Trimming cost V 5 bases and J 6 bases, with 13 bases left between them. CDR1 is SGHVS and CDR2 is FNYEAQ in the germline V gene. In nucleotides, the CDR3 is TGTGCCAGCAGCCCCGGACCGGGGGCCGGGGAGCTGTTTTTT. Translating it yields CASSPGPGAGELFF.

The CDR3 DNA follows: TGTGCCAGCAGCTTGGTCCGGGGAAACGAGCAGTACTTC. Protein: CASSLVRGNEQYF. V and J are TRBV5-4 and TRBJ2-7, with D possibly matching TRBD2 (5 bases). Trimming removed 0 bases at V and 5 bases at J, with 9 bases between. CDR1 and CDR2 (germline): SGHNT, YYREEE (reference sequence). This CDR3 contains 13 residues.

The CDR3 spells CASSYLGDSDTQYF. CDR3 sequence (DNA): TGTGCCAGCAGCTACTTGGGGGACTCAGATACGCAGTATTTT. This rearrangement joins TRBV7-8 to TRBJ2-3; TRBD2 might be the D (6 bases). Trimming took 4 bases from V and 4 from J, leaving 12 bases between them. In germline, CDR1 is SGHVS, CDR2 FQNEAQ. The CDR3 length is 14 residues.

In this sample, this clone turned up once. The chain combines TRBV19 with TRBJ1-5; the D gene is possibly TRBD1 (6 bases). The V gene lost 7 bases and the J gene lost 6 bases, with 19 bases spanning the gap. Germline CDR1 reads LNHDA; CDR2 reads SQIVND (reference sequence). The CDR3 length is 15 residues. Here the CDR3 DNA reads TGTGCCAGTACCTTAGGGGCGGGGGCACGTCAGCCCCAGCATTTT. Residues: CASTLGAGARQPQHF.

The chain uses TRBV7-8 and TRBJ2-7; 7 bases agree with TRBD1. This CDR3 is 15 amino acids long. The trim removed 1 base at V and 0 bases at J, leaving 3 bases unmatched. Looked up from germline, CDR1 is SGHVS and CDR2 is FQNEAQ. CDR3 sequence: CASSLEGQLSYEQYF. CDR3 DNA: TGTGCCAGCAGCTTAGAGGGACAGCTCTCCTACGAGCAGTACTTC.

The genes are TRBV18 and TRBJ2-1, with 13 bases aligning to TRBD2. Germline V gene data show CDR1 as KGHSH and CDR2 as LQKENI. V shed 0 bases, J shed 6 bases, and the junction held 2 bases outside the gene matches. This CDR3 is built from 16 residues. DNA of the CDR3: TGTGCCAGCTCACCACCTGGGACTAGCGGGGCCAATGAGCAGTTCTTC. This translates into CASSPPGTSGANEQFF.

This rearrangement joins TRBV6-1 to TRBJ1-5; D is uncertain. The CDR3 is 14 residues long. The germline V gene has CDR1 MNHNS and CDR2 SASEGT. Trimming left V 4 bases short and J 7 bases short, with 14 bases between. The CDR3 is CASSVHLAGQPQHF. CDR3 nucleotides: TGTGCCAGCAGTGTGCACCTGGCGGGACAGCCCCAGCATTTT.

The V call is TRBV6-5, the J call TRBJ2-7, with 10 bases identical to TRBD1. CDR1 and CDR2 (germline): MNHEY, SVGAGI. V gave up 6 bases and J gave up 2 bases; unmatched junction bases: 7. The CDR3 is made up of 15 amino acids. In DNA form, the CDR3 reads TGTGCCAGCAGCCCCTACGGACAGGGGGCCTACGAGCAGTACTTC. This encodes CASSPYGQGAYEQYF.

V and J are TRBV5-4 and TRBJ2-6, with D perhaps matching TRBD1 or TRBD2 (7 bases each). CDR3 length: 17 amino acids. Germline V lookup: CDR1 SGHNT, CDR2 YYREEE (reference sequence). V lost 4 bases and J 1 base, leaving 15 bases between the germline ends. In DNA form, the CDR3 reads TGTGCCAGCAGCCAAGCGGGACAGACTTCTGGGGCCAACGTCCTGACTTTC. Protein: CASSQAGQTSGANVLTF.

In DNA, the CDR3 is TGCGCCAGCAGTGAGACGGCGGGGTATACGCAGTATTTT. It translates to CASSETAGYTQYF. The chain employs TRBV10-2 and TRBJ2-3; possible D gene TRBD2, 6 bases. From germline, CDR1 is WSHSY and CDR2 SAAADI. The CDR3 is 13 amino acids. The germline V and J ends were trimmed by 2 bases and 7 bases, with 10 bases remaining between them.

The CDR3 nucleotides are TGTGCCAGCAGCTTAGACCTCAACACAGATACGCAGTATTTT. The encoded protein is CASSLDLNTDTQYF. The chain employs TRBV11-3 and TRBJ2-3; D gene unclear. This CDR3 comprises 14 residues. The germline CDR1 and CDR2 sequences are SGHNT and YENEEA. Between the trimmed V and J ends, which lost 0 bases and 2 bases, there was a span of 6 bases.

The chain employs TRBV5-8 and TRBJ2-1, with D uncertain. This CDR3 is 15 amino acids long. Trimming pared 6 bases from V and 8 bases from J, leaving 21 bases between. Germline values: CDR1 SGHTS, CDR2 YDEGEE. The CDR3 sequence is CASNLGLRAGDEQFF. CDR3 sequence (DNA): TGTGCCAGCAACCTGGGCCTCCGCGCTGGCGATGAGCAGTTCTTC.

The V gene is TRBV11-1, the J gene TRBJ2-7, with TRBD1 matching 9 bases. This CDR3 is built from 15 residues. Trimming took 5 bases from V and 2 from J; bases not matched to a gene: 7. Germline V gene sequence: CDR1 SGHAT, CDR2 FQDESV (reference sequence). CDR3 loop: CASSQDRGFTYEQYF. CDR3 DNA: TGTGCCAGCAGCCAGGACAGGGGATTTACCTACGAGCAGTACTTC. Combining the CDR3 with reference TRBV11-1 and TRBJ2-7 gives the whole variable domain EAEVAQSPRYKITEKSQAVAFWCDPISGHATLYWYRQILGQGPELLVQFQDESVVDDSQLPKDRFSAERLKGVDSTLKIQPAELGDSAMYLCASSQDRGFTYEQYFGPGTRLTVT.

The V call is TRBV5-6, the J call TRBJ1-5; the match to TRBD1 covers 7 bases. CDR3 length: 14 residues. CDR1 is SGHDT, CDR2 YYEEEE, per germline. The V gene end was trimmed by 4 bases and the J gene end by 4 bases; junction bases not matched to a gene: 5. The CDR3: CASSLTGLNQPQHF. The DNA for the CDR3 is TGTGCCAGCAGCCTGACAGGGTTAAATCAGCCCCAGCATTTT.

The J gene is TRBJ1-3, the V gene TRBV6-5; possibly TRBD1 for D (6 bases). The CDR3 is 15 residues long. Trimming removed 5 bases from V and 0 bases from J, with 11 bases in between. Germline CDR1 MNHEY, CDR2 SVGAGI. For the CDR3, the DNA is TGTGCCAGCAGTCGCGACAGGAGCTCTGGAAACACCATATATTTT. Amino acids: CASSRDRSSGNTIYF.

CDR3 DNA: TGCGCCAGCAGCCAAGAGAAACAGTACGTGGCTGAAGCTTTCTTT. Its translation: CASSQEKQYVAEAFF. The rearrangement uses TRBV4-1 and TRBJ1-1; no reliable D call. V gave up 0 bases and J gave up 6 bases, with 14 bases separating them. In germline, CDR1 is MGHRA, CDR2 YSYEKL. The CDR3 consists of 15 residues.

The genes are TRBV6-6 and TRBJ2-7, with 8 bases aligning to TRBD2. Germline CDR1 MNHNY, CDR2 SVGAGI (reference sequence). The CDR3 length is 15 residues. J gave up 6 bases and V 6 bases, and 13 bases lay outside the gene matches. The CDR3 region is CASSSNREGLSEQYF. The DNA for the CDR3 is TGTGCCAGCAGCTCAAACCGGGAGGGGCTCTCCGAGCAGTACTTC.

The genes are TRBV11-2 and TRBJ1-2; TRBD1 agrees at 7 bases. This CDR3 has 13 residues. Germline CDR1 reads SGHAT; CDR2 reads FQNNGV. With V trimmed by 1 base and J by 6 bases, 2 bases remained unmatched. This chain's CDR3 is CASSLGQGHGYTF. The CDR3 region has the DNA TGTGCCAGCAGCTTAGGACAGGGTCATGGCTACACCTTC.

This clone was seen just once. V usage is TRBV5-5 and J usage is TRBJ2-7; TRBD1 is a possible D gene (5 bases). This CDR3 is 14 amino acids long. The germline gives CDR1 SGHKS, CDR2 YYEKEE (reference sequence). Between the trimmed V and J ends, which lost 0 bases and 7 bases, there was a span of 14 bases. CDR3 loop: CASSLVWLPGEQYF. The DNA for the CDR3 is TGTGCCAGCAGCTTGGTTTGGCTTCCAGGGGAGCAGTACTTC.

J is TRBJ2-7 and V is TRBV11-3, with D possibly TRBD2 on 5 matching bases. Per germline, CDR1 SGHNT and CDR2 YENEEA. V lost 1 base, J lost 12 bases, and 10 bases lay in between. This CDR3 contains 11 residues. The CDR3 here is CASSLAGKRYF. For the CDR3, the DNA is TGTGCCAGCAGCTTAGCCGGGAAGCGGTACTTC.

This clone came up a few times. The chain has TRBV30 and TRBJ1-1; unclear D gene. Germline-derived CDR1 and CDR2 are GTSNPN and SVGIG (reference sequence). This CDR3 is 13 amino acids long. Trimming cost V 1 base and J 1 base, with 7 bases left between them. The DNA for the CDR3 is TGTGCCTGGAGTGGGTCCGGGAACACTGAAGCTTTCTTT. Amino acid sequence: CAWSGSGNTEAFF.

The rearrangement joins TRBV19 to TRBJ2-3; TRBD2 agrees at 7 bases. V shed 5 bases and J 1 base; nucleotides not matched to a gene: 3. The germline V gene encodes CDR1 LNHDA and CDR2 SQIVND (reference sequence). The CDR3 has 14 residues. CDR3 nucleotide sequence: TGTGCCAGTAGTGATGGGGGGGGCACAGATACGCAGTATTTT. Its protein product is CASSDGGGTDTQYF.

This chain uses TRBV4-2 with TRBJ2-1; a possible D gene is TRBD1 (6 bases). Germline V gene sequence: CDR1 LGHNA, CDR2 YNFKEQ. The CDR3 loop spans 16 amino acids. V was shortened by 2 bases and J by 4 bases, with 15 bases between the two germline ends. CDR3 loop: CASSQTPGQAYNEQFF. CDR3 DNA sequence: TGTGCCAGCAGCCAAACACCGGGACAAGCTTACAATGAGCAGTTCTTC.

This chain connects TRBV30 to TRBJ2-1; D is unresolved. The length of the CDR3 is 12 residues. The V and J ends lost 4 bases and 8 bases respectively, with 12 bases between them. Germline loops: CDR1 GTSNPN, CDR2 SVGIG (reference sequence). The CDR3 protein is CAWNFQGYEQFF. The CDR3 nucleotides are TGTGCCTGGAACTTCCAAGGTTATGAGCAGTTCTTC.

The genes are TRBV11-1 and TRBJ2-5, with D possibly being TRBD2 (5 bases). CDR1 and CDR2 (germline): SGHAT, FQDESV (reference sequence). Trimming pared 3 bases from V and 7 bases from J, leaving 12 bases between. This CDR3 has 13 residues. CDR3 amino acids: CASSLDLLGTQYF. CDR3 in DNA: TGTGCCAGCAGCTTGGACCTACTAGGGACCCAGTACTTC.

J is TRBJ1-3 and V is TRBV27; D call uncertain. The CDR3 has 18 amino acids. Germline V gene lookup returns CDR1 MNHEY and CDR2 SMNVEV (reference sequence). V was clipped by 1 base and J by 4 bases, with 20 bases between them. CDR3 in DNA: TGTGCCAGCAGTTTATTCCCCCCCGAGGAGGCTTTCGGAAACACCATATATTTT. Translated, it gives CASSLFPPEEAFGNTIYF.

This chain connects TRBV11-3 to TRBJ1-1; D might be TRBD1 (6 bases). Per the germline V gene, CDR1 is SGHNT and CDR2 is YENEEA. The CDR3 is 17 amino acids. Deletions cut 0 bases from V and 4 bases from J, with 18 bases between. The CDR3: CASSLDRLLGGRTEAFF. The CDR3 DNA reads TGTGCCAGCAGCTTAGATCGGCTTTTGGGGGGGCGCACTGAAGCTTTCTTT.

This chain joins TRBV5-1 and TRBJ1-4, with a tentative D call TRBD1 (6 bases). The CDR3 covers 15 residues. The V gene lost 0 bases and the J gene lost 5 bases, with 11 bases spanning the gap. Germline V gene lookup returns CDR1 SGHRS and CDR2 YFSETQ. Here the CDR3 reads CASSLDPGTNEKLFF. The DNA of the CDR3 is TGCGCCAGCAGCTTGGATCCAGGGACAAATGAAAAACTGTTTTTT.